This T cell receptor beta chain was identified in a study of a mutant IDH1 vaccine in newly diagnosed glioma. Background on the study: Earlier therapy was either radiotherapy, temozolomide, or both, and most got both. Study-level points and caveats: Altogether, around 93% of patients exhibited vaccine-induced immune responses.

Regarding this clone: Antigen unknown.

Germline V gene lookup returns CDR1 SQVTM and CDR2 ANQGSEA. The CDR3 loop spans 11 amino acids. Deletions cut 4 bases from V and 7 bases from J, with 10 bases between. Time point noted: baseline, week 1 (first vaccination visit). As to treatment: pre-vaccination baseline after standard-of-care therapy. Data came from immunoSEQ multiplex PCR; TCRdb stores just in-frame clones and leaves some out. This sample carries tens of thousands of clones, approximately 82% of them seen once, and the ten largest clones take about 4.5%. The V gene is TRBV29-1, the J gene TRBJ1-1; D not certain. This receptor was obtained from a woman under 30 with glioma. Some clones in this sample may be carry-over from other donors' samples. This specimen consisted of peripheral blood mononuclear cells (PBMCs), obtained from a glioma patient treated with radiotherapy, temozolomide or both. CDR3 sequence (DNA): TGCAGCGTTGCCGACCTTTTTGAAGCTTTCTTT. Translated: CSVADLFEAFF.